Listed below are T cell receptor beta chains from one sample, sequenced in a study of cytomegalovirus exposure and HLA in healthy donors. The table came from immunoSEQ multiplex PCR; TCRdb's copy has only in-frame clones and leaves some out. The sample includes about 110,000 clones, approximately 78% of them seen just once. The sample was PBMCs. The receptor set was obtained from a woman between 25 and 40 years old in good health and CMV-seronegative. CDR3s include the opening cysteine and the closing phenylalanine or tryptophan. D genes are given only for firm matches. Some rows mark clone size as missing; the rest say once, few, many or name a class of expanded clone.

d_call	clone_size	v_call	j_call	cdr3_aa	cdr3_nt
NA	once	TRBV19	TRBJ2-1	CASSYGGMDEQFF	TGTGCCAGTAGTTATGGGGGGATGGATGAGCAGTTCTTC
NA	NA	TRBV30	TRBJ1-4	CAWGRGSNNEKLFF	TGTGCCTGGGGGCGAGGGAGCAATAATGAAAAACTGTTTTTT
TRBD1	NA	TRBV18	TRBJ1-5	CASSPGQGNQPQHF	TGTGCCAGCTCACCCGGACAGGGGAATCAGCCCCAGCATTTT
TRBD1	NA	TRBV18	TRBJ1-5	CASSPATGGSQPQHF	TGTGCCAGCTCACCAGCGACAGGGGGGAGTCAGCCCCAGCATTTT
NA	NA	TRBV4-1	TRBJ2-5	CASSQDPSGETQYF	TGCGCCAGCAGCCAAGATCCCAGCGGGGAGACCCAGTACTTC
TRBD1	once	TRBV11-3	TRBJ2-5	CASSDSTGEETQYF	TGTGCCAGCAGCGACTCGACAGGGGAAGAGACCCAGTACTTC
NA	NA	TRBV9	TRBJ2-3	CASSTIAETDTQYF	TGTGCCAGCAGCACCATAGCGGAAACAGATACGCAGTATTTT
NA	few	TRBV7-6	TRBJ2-1	CASSLLPPGGYNEQFF	TGTGCCAGCAGCCTACTACCCCCAGGAGGCTACAATGAGCAGTTCTTC
NA	NA	TRBV20-1	TRBJ1-2	CSARDAPGAF	TGCAGTGCTAGAGATGCCCCCGGGGCCTTC
NA	NA	TRBV4-3	TRBJ2-3	CASSQDLRSTDTQYF	TGCGCCAGCAGCCAAGATCTCAGAAGCACAGATACGCAGTATTTT
NA	NA	TRBV9	TRBJ2-7	CASSVGSAVTYEQYF	TGTGCCAGCAGCGTAGGCTCAGCGGTTACCTACGAGCAGTACTTC
NA	once	TRBV13	TRBJ2-1	CASSLLVSHYRDFETSSYNEQFF	TGTGCCAGCAGCTTATTAGTATCACACTACAGGGATTTCGAAACTAGCTCCTACAATGAGCAGTTCTTC
NA	NA	TRBV28	TRBJ2-7	CASREAGSSYEQYF	TGTGCCAGCAGGGAGGCGGGTTCCAGCTACGAGCAGTACTTC
NA	NA	TRBV6-1	TRBJ1-1	CASNYRYTEAFF	TGTGCCAGCAATTACAGGTACACTGAAGCTTTCTTT
NA	NA	TRBV30	TRBJ1-5	CAWSLFRNQPQHF	TGTGCCTGGAGTCTATTCCGGAATCAGCCCCAGCATTTT
NA	NA	TRBV29-1	TRBJ1-2	CSVESRGAGGYTF	TGCAGCGTTGAAAGCCGGGGGGCGGGTGGCTACACCTTC
NA	NA	TRBV18	TRBJ1-1	CASSPRLGNTEAFF	TGTGCCAGCTCACCACGGCTTGGGAACACTGAAGCTTTCTTT
TRBD1	medium-sized	TRBV19	TRBJ1-4	CASSIETGVNEKLFF	TGTGCCAGTAGTATCGAGACAGGGGTTAATGAAAAACTGTTTTTT
NA	once	TRBV6-1	TRBJ1-6	CASRLAGGVNSPLHF	TGTGCCAGCAGGCTGGCGGGGGGAGTGAATTCACCCCTCCACTTT
TRBD1	NA	TRBV5-4	TRBJ1-1	CASSPGQGKAFF	TGTGCCAGCAGCCCGGGACAGGGTAAAGCTTTCTTT
NA	NA	TRBV7-6	TRBJ2-1	CASSLNNEQFF	TGTGCCAGCAGCCTAAACAATGAGCAGTTCTTC
NA	NA	TRBV13	TRBJ2-7	CASSLVDSPYEQYF	TGTGCCAGCAGCTTAGTGGACAGTCCCTACGAGCAGTACTTC
NA	NA	TRBV28	TRBJ2-7	CASSLSNYEQYF	TGTGCCAGCAGTTTATCCAACTACGAGCAGTACTTC
NA	NA	TRBV10-3	TRBJ2-1	CAISVGGYNEQFF	TGTGCCATCAGTGTTGGCGGTTACAATGAGCAGTTCTTC
NA	NA	TRBV7-2	TRBJ1-4	CASSFGPGANEKLFF	TGTGCCAGCAGCTTCGGACCCGGGGCTAATGAAAAACTGTTTTTT
NA	NA	TRBV21-1	TRBJ2-3	CASNPGGAGAPTDTQYF	TGTGCCAGCAACCCCGGAGGCGCGGGGGCCCCCACAGATACGCAGTATTTT
TRBD1	NA	TRBV4-3	TRBJ2-7	CASSQDRDSSYEQYF	TGCGCCAGCAGCCAAGATCGGGACAGCTCCTACGAGCAGTACTTC
TRBD2	NA	TRBV18	TRBJ2-3	CASSPLWGGSLDTQYF	TGTGCCAGCTCACCACTCTGGGGCGGGAGCTTAGATACGCAGTATTTT
NA	NA	TRBV19	TRBJ2-2	CASTRYGELFF	TGTGCCAGTACCAGATACGGGGAGCTGTTTTTT
NA	NA	TRBV4-1	TRBJ2-3	CASSRQGTDTQYF	TGCGCCAGCTCGAGACAGGGCACAGATACGCAGTATTTT
NA	few	TRBV29-1	TRBJ1-1	CSVQGGPDTEAFF	TGCAGCGTCCAAGGCGGGCCGGACACTGAAGCTTTCTTT
NA	NA	TRBV18	TRBJ2-7	CASSPPGGGEQYF	TGTGCCAGCTCACCACCGGGGGGAGGCGAGCAGTACTTC
TRBD1	few	TRBV7-9	TRBJ2-5	CASSTGTGSETQYF	TGTGCCAGCAGCACCGGGACAGGGTCAGAGACCCAGTACTTC
TRBD1	NA	TRBV6-4	TRBJ2-2	CASRRQGNTGELFF	TGTGCCAGCAGAAGACAGGGGAACACCGGGGAGCTGTTTTTT
TRBD2	NA	TRBV2	TRBJ2-1	CAIGLARVDEQFF	TGTGCCATTGGACTAGCGAGAGTCGATGAGCAGTTCTTC
NA	NA	TRBV28	TRBJ1-5	CASSLEGVANQPQHF	TGTGCCAGCAGCCTTGAGGGGGTGGCCAATCAGCCCCAGCATTTT
NA	NA	TRBV6-5	TRBJ1-1	CASSGHYSGTEAFF	TGTGCCAGCAGCGGACACTACAGTGGGACTGAAGCTTTCTTT
TRBD2	NA	TRBV18	TRBJ2-1	CASSPSTSGDYNEQFF	TGTGCCAGCTCACCTTCGACTAGCGGGGACTACAATGAGCAGTTCTTC
TRBD1	NA	TRBV6-1	TRBJ1-3	CASSGGTGRGNTIYF	TGTGCCAGCAGTGGTGGGACAGGTCGGGGAAACACCATATATTTT
NA	NA	TRBV7-2	TRBJ1-2	CASSLETVYGYTF	TGTGCCAGCAGCTTAGAGACAGTTTATGGCTACACCTTC
NA	NA	TRBV13	TRBJ1-3	CASSSNSQGNTIYF	TGTGCCAGCAGTTCGAACTCCCAGGGGAACACCATATATTTT
NA	NA	TRBV30	TRBJ1-5	CAWSIGQRNQPQHF	TGTGCCTGGAGTATCGGACAGCGGAATCAGCCCCAGCATTTT
NA	NA	TRBV5-4	TRBJ2-7	CASSLGMGRQADEQYF	TGTGCCAGCAGCTTGGGTATGGGCAGGCAAGCTGACGAGCAGTACTTC
NA	NA	TRBV28	TRBJ2-7	CATSRGYEQYF	TGTGCCACCTCTCGGGGTTACGAGCAGTACTTC